This is a list of T cell receptor beta chains from one sample in a study of graft-versus-host responses after intestinal transplantation. These receptors are not linked to any known antigen. Libraries were prepared by immunoSEQ multiplex PCR; TCRdb keeps only in-frame clonotypes and omits some of them. Among tens of thousands of clones listed, about 94% were seen once. Sample: unstimulated CD8+ T cells sorted from spleen or lymph node cells, taken before intestinal transplant. The receptors here all came from a human donor who received an intestinal transplant. Each CDR3 is given with its conserved first and last residue. A D gene is named only where the DNA matches it firmly. Clone size appears in some rows only: once, few, many, or a class for an expanded clone.

j_gene: TRBJ1-1; v_gene: TRBV6-1; abundance: NA; d_gene: NA; CDR3nt: TGTGCCAGCAATGTAAGGGGTCTGAACACTGAAGCTTTCTTT; CDR3aa: CASNVRGLNTEAFF
j_gene: TRBJ2-1; v_gene: TRBV5-6; abundance: NA; d_gene: NA; CDR3nt: TGTGCCAGCAGCTTGGAACGGTCGGGGAATGAGCAGTTCTTC; CDR3aa: CASSLERSGNEQFF
j_gene: TRBJ2-2; v_gene: TRBV6-5; abundance: NA; d_gene: TRBD1; CDR3nt: TGTGCCAGCAGTTACATAGGGGGCGGCGGGGAGCTGTTTTTT; CDR3aa: CASSYIGGGGELFF
j_gene: TRBJ2-3; v_gene: TRBV27; abundance: NA; d_gene: NA; CDR3nt: TGTGCCAGCAGTTTATTCCAGGGTTTATTAGCGAGGACAGATACGCAGTATTTT; CDR3aa: CASSLFQGLLARTDTQYF
j_gene: TRBJ1-1; v_gene: TRBV5-4; abundance: once; d_gene: NA; CDR3nt: TGTGCCAGCAGCTTGGGTATCTCGGACACTGACACTGAAGTTTTCTTT; CDR3aa: CASSLGISDTDTEVFF
j_gene: TRBJ1-1; v_gene: TRBV10-1; abundance: NA; d_gene: TRBD1; CDR3nt: TGCGCCAGCAGGGCGGGGACAGGGGGAATGAACACTGAAGCTTTCTTT; CDR3aa: CASRAGTGGMNTEAFF
j_gene: TRBJ2-5; v_gene: TRBV6-1; abundance: NA; d_gene: NA; CDR3nt: TGTGCCAGCAGTGATTGGGTGGGAAACCAAGAGACCCAGTACTTC; CDR3aa: CASSDWVGNQETQYF
j_gene: TRBJ2-5; v_gene: TRBV5-1; abundance: NA; d_gene: TRBD1; CDR3nt: TGCGCCAGCAAGGGTTTCGGGGACAGGAGAGAGACCCAGTACTTC; CDR3aa: CASKGFGDRRETQYF
j_gene: TRBJ2-7; v_gene: TRBV5-4; abundance: NA; d_gene: NA; CDR3nt: TGTGCCAGCAGCTTGTGGACCGAATCCCACGAGCAGTACTTC; CDR3aa: CASSLWTESHEQYF
j_gene: TRBJ2-1; v_gene: TRBV7-9; abundance: NA; d_gene: TRBD2; CDR3nt: TGTGCCAGCAGCTCCCGCCGGCTAGCGGGAGCTTCGAATGAGCAGTTCTTC; CDR3aa: CASSSRRLAGASNEQFF
j_gene: TRBJ2-7; v_gene: TRBV4-1; abundance: NA; d_gene: NA; CDR3nt: TGCGCCAGCAGCTCCCAGGGTTCCTACGAGCAGTACTTC; CDR3aa: CASSSQGSYEQYF
j_gene: TRBJ2-5; v_gene: TRBV7-6; abundance: once; d_gene: TRBD2; CDR3nt: TGTGCCAGCAGCCCCAGTCTAGCGGTGAACCAAGAGACCCAGTACTTC; CDR3aa: CASSPSLAVNQETQYF
j_gene: TRBJ1-4; v_gene: TRBV5-8; abundance: few; d_gene: NA; CDR3nt: TGTGCCAGCAGCTTTGCGGGGGAAACTAATGAAAAACTGTTTTTT; CDR3aa: CASSFAGETNEKLFF
j_gene: TRBJ2-2; v_gene: TRBV11-2; abundance: NA; d_gene: NA; CDR3nt: TGTGCCAGCAGCTTAGCAGGGCTGGGGGCGGGCGGGGAGCTGTTTTTT; CDR3aa: CASSLAGLGAGGELFF
j_gene: TRBJ2-5; v_gene: TRBV27; abundance: NA; d_gene: NA; CDR3nt: TGTGCCAGCAGTTTAGTAAGGGGGAGTGAAGAGACCCAGTACTTC; CDR3aa: CASSLVRGSEETQYF
j_gene: TRBJ1-1; v_gene: TRBV15; abundance: NA; d_gene: NA; CDR3nt: TGTGCCACCAGCACAGAGAGGTGGACGGGCCCAGCTTTCTTT; CDR3aa: CATSTERWTGPAFF
j_gene: TRBJ1-2; v_gene: TRBV25-1; abundance: NA; d_gene: NA; CDR3nt: TGTGCCAGCAGTGGGCAGATGGTGGGCGGCTACACCTTC; CDR3aa: CASSGQMVGGYTF
j_gene: TRBJ2-7; v_gene: TRBV27; abundance: NA; d_gene: TRBD2; CDR3nt: TGTGCCACCCGTAGCGGGAGCTCCTACGAGCAGTACTTC; CDR3aa: CATRSGSSYEQYF
j_gene: TRBJ2-1; v_gene: TRBV5-1; abundance: NA; d_gene: NA; CDR3nt: TGCGCCAGCAGGAGAGGAGATCCCCTAAACTCCTACAATGAGCAGTTCTTC; CDR3aa: CASRRGDPLNSYNEQFF
j_gene: TRBJ2-5; v_gene: TRBV7-3; abundance: NA; d_gene: NA; CDR3nt: TGTGCCAGCAGCCCCGGGCCTAAAAACCCTCTCGGGGAGACCCAGTACTTC; CDR3aa: CASSPGPKNPLGETQYF
j_gene: TRBJ1-4; v_gene: TRBV6-1; abundance: NA; d_gene: NA; CDR3nt: TGTGCCAGCAGCCGGACTGCTAATGAAAAACTGTTTTTT; CDR3aa: CASSRTANEKLFF
j_gene: TRBJ1-1; v_gene: TRBV5-4; abundance: NA; d_gene: NA; CDR3nt: TGTGCCAGCAGCTTGCGGGGAGCTGAAGCTTTCTTT; CDR3aa: CASSLRGAEAFF
j_gene: TRBJ1-2; v_gene: TRBV14; abundance: NA; d_gene: TRBD1; CDR3nt: TGTGCCAGCAGCCCCGAACGGACAGGAATAAACTATGGCTACACCTTC; CDR3aa: CASSPERTGINYGYTF